The sequence of this TCR beta chain was determined in a study of blood T cell repertoires in COVID-19. Turning to the study itself: Some COVID-19 samples were acute and others convalescent; all came from the United States, Italy and Spain. T cells, B-cell-depleted T cells, or PBMCs provided the cDNA or gDNA that served as material.

The V gene end was trimmed by 5 bases and the J gene end by 3 bases; junction bases not matched to a gene: 6. Germline V lookup: CDR1 MNHEY, CDR2 SVGAGI. The CDR3 totals 14 residues. Original handling: Using reference gene primer amplification, nucleated cell counts were estimated. This table comes from immunoSEQ multiplex PCR, and its TCRdb copy is limited to in-frame clones, with some not included. Clone size and the V and J calls come from that table; the DNA yielded D and trimming. The repertoire consists of 390,000 or so clones, with almost 90% occurring once and the leading ten covering roughly 6.8%.

The material sequenced was peripheral blood. This receptor was taken from a man aged 18 to 29 with active or convalescent COVID-19. This chain joins TRBV6-5 and TRBJ2-7; 8 nucleotides agree with TRBD1. The CDR3 here is CASSPQGAYYEQYF. In DNA form, the CDR3 reads TGTGCCAGCAGTCCCCAGGGGGCCTACTACGAGCAGTACTTC.